Listed here is a single TCR beta chain. The isolated RNA, all of it, was reverse transcribed, so expressed TCRB transcripts were what got sequenced. Using immunoSEQ multiplex PCR, the repertoire was profiled, and TCRdb retains in-frame clones only, with some absent. This sample has 900,000 or so clones, with under 20% found just once. These data originate in a study of beta chain features in type 1 diabetes. CDR3 size: 16 residues. After removal of 6 bases from V and 12 bases from J, the junction contained 14 bases not matched to a gene. Germline CDR1 and CDR2: SEHNR and FQNEAQ (reference sequence). Sequencing was done on a sample of naive CD4+ T cells from blood. The chain carries TRBV7-9 and TRBJ2-1; 13 positions match TRBD2. This receptor was taken from a woman younger than 35 in good health. The CDR3 nucleotides are TGTGCCAGCAGTCCTGGACTAGCGGGAGAAAGGGATCTGCAGTTCTTC. Translated: CASSPGLAGERDLQFF.